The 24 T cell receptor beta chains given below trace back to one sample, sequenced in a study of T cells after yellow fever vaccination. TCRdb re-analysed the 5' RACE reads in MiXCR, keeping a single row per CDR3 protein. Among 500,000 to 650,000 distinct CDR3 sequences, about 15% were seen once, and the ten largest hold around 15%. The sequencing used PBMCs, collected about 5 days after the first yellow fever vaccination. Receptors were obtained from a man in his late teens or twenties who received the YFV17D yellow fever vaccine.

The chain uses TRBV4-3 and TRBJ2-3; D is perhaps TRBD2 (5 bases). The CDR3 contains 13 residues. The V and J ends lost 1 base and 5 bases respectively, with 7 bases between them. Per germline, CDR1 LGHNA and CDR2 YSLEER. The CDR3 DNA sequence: TGCGCCAGCAGCCAAGGAGGAGGAGATACGCAGTATTTT. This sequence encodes CASSQGGGDTQYF.

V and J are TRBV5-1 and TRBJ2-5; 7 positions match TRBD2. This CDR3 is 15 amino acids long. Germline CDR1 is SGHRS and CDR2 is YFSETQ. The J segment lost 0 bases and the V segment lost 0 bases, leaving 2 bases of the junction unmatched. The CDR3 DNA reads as TGCGCCAGCAGCTTGGCCCTAGCGGACCAAGAGACCCAGTACTTC. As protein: CASSLALADQETQYF.

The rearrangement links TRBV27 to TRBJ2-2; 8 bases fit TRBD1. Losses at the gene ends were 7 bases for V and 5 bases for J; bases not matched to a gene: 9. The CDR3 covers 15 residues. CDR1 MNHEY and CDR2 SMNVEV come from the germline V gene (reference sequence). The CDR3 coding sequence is TGTGCCAGCACTAGACAGGGGTCGATGACCGGGGAGCTGTTTTTT. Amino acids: CASTRQGSMTGELFF.

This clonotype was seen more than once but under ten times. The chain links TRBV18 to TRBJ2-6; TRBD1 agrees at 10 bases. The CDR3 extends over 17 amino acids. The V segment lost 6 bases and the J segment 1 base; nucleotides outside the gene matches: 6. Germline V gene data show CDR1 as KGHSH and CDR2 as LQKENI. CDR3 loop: CASSPGQGTSGANVLTF. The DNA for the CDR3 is TGTGCCAGCTCCCCGGGACAGGGGACTTCTGGGGCCAACGTCCTGACTTTC.

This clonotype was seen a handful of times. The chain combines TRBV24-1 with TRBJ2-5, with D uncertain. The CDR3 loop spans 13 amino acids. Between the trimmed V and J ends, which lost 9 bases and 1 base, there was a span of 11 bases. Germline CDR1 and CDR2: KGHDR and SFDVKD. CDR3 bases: TGTGCCACCGCAGAGTCAGGCCAAGAGACCCAGTACTTC. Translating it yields CATAESGQETQYF.

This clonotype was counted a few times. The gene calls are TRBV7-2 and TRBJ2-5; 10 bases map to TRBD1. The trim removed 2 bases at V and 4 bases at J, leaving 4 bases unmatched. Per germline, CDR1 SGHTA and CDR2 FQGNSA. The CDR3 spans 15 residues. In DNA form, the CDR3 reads TGTGCCAGCAGCTTACCGACAGGGGGCTTAGAGACCCAGTACTTC. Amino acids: CASSLPTGGLETQYF.

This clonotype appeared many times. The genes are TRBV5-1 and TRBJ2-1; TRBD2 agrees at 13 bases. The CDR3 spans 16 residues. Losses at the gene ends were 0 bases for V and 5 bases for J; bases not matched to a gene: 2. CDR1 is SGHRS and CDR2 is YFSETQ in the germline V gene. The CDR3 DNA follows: TGCGCCAGCAGCTTGGGCGGGACTAGCGGGGACAATGAGCAGTTCTTC. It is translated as CASSLGGTSGDNEQFF.

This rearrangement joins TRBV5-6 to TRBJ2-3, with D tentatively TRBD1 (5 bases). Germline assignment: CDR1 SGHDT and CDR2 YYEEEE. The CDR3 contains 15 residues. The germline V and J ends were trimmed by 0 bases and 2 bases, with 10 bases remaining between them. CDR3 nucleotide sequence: TGTGCCAGCAGCTTGGTCGACAGCTACACAGATACGCAGTATTTT. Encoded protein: CASSLVDSYTDTQYF.

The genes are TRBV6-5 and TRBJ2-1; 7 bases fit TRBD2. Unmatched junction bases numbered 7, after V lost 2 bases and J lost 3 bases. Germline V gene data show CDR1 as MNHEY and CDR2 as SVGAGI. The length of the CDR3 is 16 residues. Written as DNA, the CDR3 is TGTGCCAGCAGTTACGGGGCTAGCGGCGACTACAATGAGCAGTTCTTC. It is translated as CASSYGASGDYNEQFF.

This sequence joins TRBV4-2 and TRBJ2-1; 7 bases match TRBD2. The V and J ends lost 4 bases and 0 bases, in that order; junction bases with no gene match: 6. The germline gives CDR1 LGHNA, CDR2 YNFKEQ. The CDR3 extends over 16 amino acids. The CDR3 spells CASSPDPGGSYNEQFF. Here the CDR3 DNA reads TGTGCCAGCAGCCCGGACCCGGGGGGCTCCTACAATGAGCAGTTCTTC.

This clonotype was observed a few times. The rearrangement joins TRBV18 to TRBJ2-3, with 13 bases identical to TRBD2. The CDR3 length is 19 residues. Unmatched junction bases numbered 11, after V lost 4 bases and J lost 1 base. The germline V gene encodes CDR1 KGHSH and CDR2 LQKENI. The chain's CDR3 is CASSRAVIGTSGGTDTQYF. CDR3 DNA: TGTGCCAGCTCACGGGCCGTCATCGGGACTAGCGGGGGCACAGATACGCAGTATTTT.

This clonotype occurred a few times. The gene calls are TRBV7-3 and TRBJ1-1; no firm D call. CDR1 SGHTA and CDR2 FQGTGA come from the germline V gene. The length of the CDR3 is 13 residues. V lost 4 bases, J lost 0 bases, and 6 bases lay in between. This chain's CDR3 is CASSWSVNTEAFF. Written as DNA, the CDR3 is TGTGCCAGCAGCTGGTCGGTGAACACTGAAGCTTTCTTT.

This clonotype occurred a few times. DNA of the CDR3: TGTGCCAGCAGTTTTGGCCAGGGGGCCTGGGGGGAGCTGTTTTTT. Protein product: CASSFGQGAWGELFF. The rearrangement links TRBV12-3 or TRBV12-4 to TRBJ2-2, with 8 bases lining up with TRBD1. This CDR3 comprises 15 residues. V trimming: 3 bases; J trimming: 8 bases; junction bases outside the gene matches: 8.

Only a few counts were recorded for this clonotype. The CDR3 DNA follows: TGTGCCAGTATACATCGCGGAAGCTCCTACAATGAGCAGTTCTTC. This translates into CASIHRGSSYNEQFF. The V gene is TRBV19, the J gene TRBJ2-1; unclear D gene. The ends were cut back, 7 bases at V and 0 bases at J, with 13 bases in the middle. The CDR3 is 15 residues long. Germline values: CDR1 LNHDA, CDR2 SQIVND (reference sequence).

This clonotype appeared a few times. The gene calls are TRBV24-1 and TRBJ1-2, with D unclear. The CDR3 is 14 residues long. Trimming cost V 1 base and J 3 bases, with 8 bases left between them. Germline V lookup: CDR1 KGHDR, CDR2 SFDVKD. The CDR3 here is CATSDFTQDYGYTF. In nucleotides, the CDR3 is TGTGCCACCAGTGATTTTACGCAGGACTATGGCTACACCTTC.

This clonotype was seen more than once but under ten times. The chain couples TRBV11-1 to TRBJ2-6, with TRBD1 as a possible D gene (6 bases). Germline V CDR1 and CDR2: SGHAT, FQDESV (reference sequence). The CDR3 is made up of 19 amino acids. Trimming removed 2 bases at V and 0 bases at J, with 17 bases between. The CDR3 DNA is TGTGCCAGCAGCTTAAGGGGCAGGGGTCCCCTCTCTGGGGCCAACGTCCTGACTTTC. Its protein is CASSLRGRGPLSGANVLTF. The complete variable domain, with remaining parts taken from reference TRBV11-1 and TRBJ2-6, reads EAEVAQSPRYKITEKSQAVAFWCDPISGHATLYWYRQILGQGPELLVQFQDESVVDDSQLPKDRFSAERLKGVDSTLKIQPAELGDSAMYLCASSLRGRGPLSGANVLTFGAGSRLTVL.

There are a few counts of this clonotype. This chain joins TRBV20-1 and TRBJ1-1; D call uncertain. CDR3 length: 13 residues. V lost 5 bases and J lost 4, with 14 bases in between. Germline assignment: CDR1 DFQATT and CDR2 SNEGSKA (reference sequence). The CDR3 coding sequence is TGCAGTGCTGGGAGGAGAGTGGGCACTGAAGCTTTCTTT. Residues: CSAGRRVGTEAFF.

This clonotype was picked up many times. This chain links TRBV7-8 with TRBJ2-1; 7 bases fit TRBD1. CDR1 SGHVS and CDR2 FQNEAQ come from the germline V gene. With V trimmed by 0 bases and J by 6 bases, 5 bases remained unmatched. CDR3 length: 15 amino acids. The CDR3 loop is CASSLAGGAGNEQFF. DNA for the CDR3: TGTGCCAGCAGCTTAGCAGGGGGCGCCGGCAATGAGCAGTTCTTC.

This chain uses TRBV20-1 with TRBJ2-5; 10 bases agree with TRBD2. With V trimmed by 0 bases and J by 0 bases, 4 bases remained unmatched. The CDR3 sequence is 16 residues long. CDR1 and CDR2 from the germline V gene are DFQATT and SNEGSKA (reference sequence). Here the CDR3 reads CSARDLAGAYQETQYF. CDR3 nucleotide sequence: TGCAGTGCTAGAGACCTAGCGGGGGCGTACCAAGAGACCCAGTACTTC.

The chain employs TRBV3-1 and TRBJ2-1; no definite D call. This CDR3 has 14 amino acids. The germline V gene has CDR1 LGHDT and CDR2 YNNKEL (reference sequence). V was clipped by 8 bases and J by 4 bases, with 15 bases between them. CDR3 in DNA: TGTGCCAGCGCTAGTAGTGTGGGGTACAATGAGCAGTTCTTC. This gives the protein CASASSVGYNEQFF.

The DNA for the CDR3 is TGTGCCAGCAGCTTCGGGATCCAAGAGACCCAGTACTTC. Translation gives CASSFGIQETQYF. This chain links TRBV7-2 with TRBJ2-5; the D gene is possibly TRBD2 (5 bases). This CDR3 is 13 amino acids long. The germline V gene encodes CDR1 SGHTA and CDR2 FQGNSA. V gave up 3 bases and J gave up 1 base, with 6 bases separating them.

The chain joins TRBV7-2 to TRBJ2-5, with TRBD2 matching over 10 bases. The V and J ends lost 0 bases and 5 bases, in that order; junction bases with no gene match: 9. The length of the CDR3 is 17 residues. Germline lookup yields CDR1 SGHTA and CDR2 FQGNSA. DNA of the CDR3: TGTGCCAGCAGCTTAGCAGCGGGGGGGCGTATTGGGGAGACCCAGTACTTC. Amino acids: CASSLAAGGRIGETQYF.

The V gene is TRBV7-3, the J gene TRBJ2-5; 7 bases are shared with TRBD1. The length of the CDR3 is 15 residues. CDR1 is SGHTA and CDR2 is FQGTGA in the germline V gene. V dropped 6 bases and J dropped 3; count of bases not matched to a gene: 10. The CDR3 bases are TGTGCCAGCAGTAAAGGGGGCGAAGGAGAAGAGACCCAGTACTTC. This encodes CASSKGGEGEETQYF.

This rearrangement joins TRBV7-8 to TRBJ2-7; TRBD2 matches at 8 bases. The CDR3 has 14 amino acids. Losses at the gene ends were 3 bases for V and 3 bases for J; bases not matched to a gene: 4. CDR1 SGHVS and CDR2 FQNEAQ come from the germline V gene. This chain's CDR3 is CASSFRGGNYEQYF. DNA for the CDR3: TGTGCCAGCAGCTTCCGCGGGGGGAACTACGAGCAGTACTTC.